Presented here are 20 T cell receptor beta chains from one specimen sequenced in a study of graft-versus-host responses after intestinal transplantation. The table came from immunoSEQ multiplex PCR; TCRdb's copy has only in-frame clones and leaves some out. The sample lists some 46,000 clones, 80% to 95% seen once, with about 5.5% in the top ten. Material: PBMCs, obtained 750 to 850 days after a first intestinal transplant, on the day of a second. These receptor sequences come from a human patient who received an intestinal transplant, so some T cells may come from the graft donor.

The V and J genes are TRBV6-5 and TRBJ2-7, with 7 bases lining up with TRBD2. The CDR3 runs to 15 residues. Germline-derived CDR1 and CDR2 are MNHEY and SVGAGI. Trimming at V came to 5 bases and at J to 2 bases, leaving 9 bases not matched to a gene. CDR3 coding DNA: TGTGCCAGCAGTCCCGACTCCGGGACTACCTACGAGCAGTACTTC. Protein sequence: CASSPDSGTTYEQYF.

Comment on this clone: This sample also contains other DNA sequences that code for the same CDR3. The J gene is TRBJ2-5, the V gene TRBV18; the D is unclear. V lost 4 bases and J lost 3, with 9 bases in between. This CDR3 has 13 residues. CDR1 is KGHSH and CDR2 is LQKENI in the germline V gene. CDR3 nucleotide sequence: TGTGCCAGCTCACTCCAGGAAGAAGAGACCCAGTACTTC. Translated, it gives CASSLQEEETQYF.

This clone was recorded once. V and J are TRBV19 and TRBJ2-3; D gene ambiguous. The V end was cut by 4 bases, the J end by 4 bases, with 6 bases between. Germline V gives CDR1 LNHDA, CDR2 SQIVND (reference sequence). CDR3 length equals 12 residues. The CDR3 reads CASSTRADTQYF. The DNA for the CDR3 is TGTGCCAGTAGTACCCGAGCAGATACGCAGTATTTT.

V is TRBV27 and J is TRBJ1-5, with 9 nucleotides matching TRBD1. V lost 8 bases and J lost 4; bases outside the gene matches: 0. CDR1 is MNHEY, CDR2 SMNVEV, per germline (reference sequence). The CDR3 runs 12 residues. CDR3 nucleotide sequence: TGTGCCAGCGGACAGGGGAATCAGCCCCAGCATTTT. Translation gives CASGQGNQPQHF.

This CDR3 reads CASRGTSGGIQYF. CDR3 nucleotides: TGTGCCAGCAGAGGGACTAGCGGGGGCATTCAGTACTTC. This rearrangement joins TRBV2 to TRBJ2-4; TRBD2 aligns across 14 bases. Germline V gene lookup returns CDR1 SNHLY and CDR2 FYNNEI. The V segment lost 6 bases and the J segment 9 bases; nucleotides outside the gene matches: 1. CDR3 size: 13 residues. Full variable domain (rest looked up from reference TRBV2 and TRBJ2-4): EPEVTQTPSHQVTQMGQEVILRCVPISNHLYFYWYRQILGQKVEFLVSFYNNEISEKSEIFDDQFSVERPDGSNFTLKIRSTKLEDSAMYFCASRGTSGGIQYFGAGTRLSVL.

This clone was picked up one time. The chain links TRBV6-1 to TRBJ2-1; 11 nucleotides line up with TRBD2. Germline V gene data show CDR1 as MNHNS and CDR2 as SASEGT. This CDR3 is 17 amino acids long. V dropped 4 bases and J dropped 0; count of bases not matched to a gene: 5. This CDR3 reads CASSVAGGRDSYNEQFF. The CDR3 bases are TGTGCCAGCAGTGTAGCGGGAGGGCGAGACTCCTACAATGAGCAGTTCTTC.

CDR3 region: CASSSSGGKGELFF. The DNA for the CDR3 is TGTGCCAGTAGTTCGTCAGGGGGCAAAGGGGAGCTGTTTTTT. The J gene is TRBJ2-2, the V gene TRBV19; 8 nucleotides align to TRBD1. The CDR3 is made up of 14 amino acids. Germline trimming cut 5 bases from V and 8 bases from J; bases unmatched to any gene: 7. Germline V CDR1 and CDR2: LNHDA, SQIVND (reference sequence). Using reference TRBV19 and TRBJ2-2 for the parts outside the CDR3, the full variable domain is DGGITQSPKYLFRKEGQNVTLSCEQNLNHDAMYWYRQDPGQGLRLIYYSQIVNDFQKGDIAEGYSVSREKKESFPLTVTSAQKNPTAFYLCASSSSGGKGELFFGEGSRLTVL.

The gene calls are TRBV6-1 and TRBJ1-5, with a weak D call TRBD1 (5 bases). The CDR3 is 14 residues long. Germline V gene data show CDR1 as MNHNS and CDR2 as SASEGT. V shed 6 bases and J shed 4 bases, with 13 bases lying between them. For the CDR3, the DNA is TGTGCCAGCAGCGGGGGATTACCGAATCAGCCCCAGCATTTT. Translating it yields CASSGGLPNQPQHF.

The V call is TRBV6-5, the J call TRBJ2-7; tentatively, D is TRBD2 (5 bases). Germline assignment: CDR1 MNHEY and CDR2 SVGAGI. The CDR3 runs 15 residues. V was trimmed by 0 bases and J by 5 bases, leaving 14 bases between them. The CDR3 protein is CASSYSERGTHEQYF. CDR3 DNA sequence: TGTGCCAGCAGTTACTCGGAACGGGGTACCCACGAGCAGTACTTC.

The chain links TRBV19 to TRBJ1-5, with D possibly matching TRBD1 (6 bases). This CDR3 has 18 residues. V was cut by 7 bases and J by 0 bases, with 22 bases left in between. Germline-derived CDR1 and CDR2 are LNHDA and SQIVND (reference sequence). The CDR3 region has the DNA TGTGCCAGTACCTACCCAAGGGGGGGTTTGTGTAGCAATCAGCCCCAGCATTTT. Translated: CASTYPRGGLCSNQPQHF.

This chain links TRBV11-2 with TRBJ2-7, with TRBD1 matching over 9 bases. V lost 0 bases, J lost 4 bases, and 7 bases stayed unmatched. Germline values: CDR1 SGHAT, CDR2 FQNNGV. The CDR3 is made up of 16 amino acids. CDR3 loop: CASSLDGLQGAYEQYF. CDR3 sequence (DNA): TGTGCCAGCAGCTTAGATGGTCTACAGGGGGCATACGAGCAGTACTTC.

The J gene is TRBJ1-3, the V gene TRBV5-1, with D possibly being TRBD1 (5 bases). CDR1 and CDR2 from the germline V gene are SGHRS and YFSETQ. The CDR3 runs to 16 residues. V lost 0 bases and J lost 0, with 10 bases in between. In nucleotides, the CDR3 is TGCGCCAGCAGCTTGGTAGGGACCGCCTCTGGAAACACCATATATTTT. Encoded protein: CASSLVGTASGNTIYF.

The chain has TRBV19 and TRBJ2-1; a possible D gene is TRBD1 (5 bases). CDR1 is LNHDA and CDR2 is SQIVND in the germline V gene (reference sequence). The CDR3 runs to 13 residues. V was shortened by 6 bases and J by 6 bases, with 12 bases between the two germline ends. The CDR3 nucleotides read TGTGCCAGTAGCCTCCCAGGGTTCAATGAGCAGTTCTTC. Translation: CASSLPGFNEQFF.

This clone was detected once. CDR3 DNA: TGTGCCAGCAGCTTTCTTGGGGGGGGACAAGAGACCCAGTACTTC. Its translation: CASSFLGGGQETQYF. The J gene is TRBJ2-5, the V gene TRBV28, with 7 positions matching TRBD2. The length of the CDR3 is 15 residues. Germline V lookup: CDR1 MDHEN, CDR2 SYDVKM. Trimming removed 6 bases from V and 2 bases from J; junction bases left unmatched: 9.

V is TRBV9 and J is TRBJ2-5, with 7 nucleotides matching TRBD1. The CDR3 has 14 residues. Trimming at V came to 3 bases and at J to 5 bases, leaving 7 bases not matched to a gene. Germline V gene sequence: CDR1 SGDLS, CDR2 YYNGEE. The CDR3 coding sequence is TGTGCCAGCAGCGAGACAGGGCCCGGGGAGACCCAGTACTTC. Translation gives CASSETGPGETQYF. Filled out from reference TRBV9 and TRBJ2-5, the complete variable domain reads DSGVTQTPKHLITATGQRVTLRCSPRSGDLSVYWYQQSLDQGLQFLIQYYNGEERAKGNILERFSAQQFPDLHSELNLSSLELGDSALYFCASSETGPGETQYFGPGTRLLVL.

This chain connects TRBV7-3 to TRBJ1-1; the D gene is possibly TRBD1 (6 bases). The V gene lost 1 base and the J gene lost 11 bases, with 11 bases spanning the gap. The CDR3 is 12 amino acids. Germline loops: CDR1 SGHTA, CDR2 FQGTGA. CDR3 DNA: TGTGCCAGCAGCTTAAATGAGGGGGACGCTTTCTTT. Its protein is CASSLNEGDAFF.

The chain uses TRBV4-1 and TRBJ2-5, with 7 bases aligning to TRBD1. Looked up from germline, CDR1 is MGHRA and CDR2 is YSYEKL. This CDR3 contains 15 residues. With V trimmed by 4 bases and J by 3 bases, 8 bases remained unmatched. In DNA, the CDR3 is TGCGCCAGCAGCCTCTTCAAGACAGGGAAAGAGACCCAGTACTTC. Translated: CASSLFKTGKETQYF.

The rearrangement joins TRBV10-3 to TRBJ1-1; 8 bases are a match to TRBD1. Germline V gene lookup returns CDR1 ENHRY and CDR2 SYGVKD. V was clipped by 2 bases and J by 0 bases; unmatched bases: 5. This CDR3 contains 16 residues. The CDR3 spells CAISETDRGMNTEAFF. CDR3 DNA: TGTGCCATCAGTGAGACCGACAGGGGCATGAACACTGAAGCTTTCTTT.

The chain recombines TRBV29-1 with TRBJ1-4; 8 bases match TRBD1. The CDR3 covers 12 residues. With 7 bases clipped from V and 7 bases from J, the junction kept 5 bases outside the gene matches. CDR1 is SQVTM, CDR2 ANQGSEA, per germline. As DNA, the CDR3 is TGCAGCGCCGGACAGGGAAGTGAAAAACTGTTTTTT. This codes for CSAGQGSEKLFF.

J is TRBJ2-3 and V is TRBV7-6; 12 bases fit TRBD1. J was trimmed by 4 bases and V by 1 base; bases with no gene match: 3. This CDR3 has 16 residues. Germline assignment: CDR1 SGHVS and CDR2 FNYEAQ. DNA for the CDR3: TGTGCCAGCAGCTTAGTGGGGACAGGGGGCGCAGATACGCAGTATTTT. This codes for CASSLVGTGGADTQYF.